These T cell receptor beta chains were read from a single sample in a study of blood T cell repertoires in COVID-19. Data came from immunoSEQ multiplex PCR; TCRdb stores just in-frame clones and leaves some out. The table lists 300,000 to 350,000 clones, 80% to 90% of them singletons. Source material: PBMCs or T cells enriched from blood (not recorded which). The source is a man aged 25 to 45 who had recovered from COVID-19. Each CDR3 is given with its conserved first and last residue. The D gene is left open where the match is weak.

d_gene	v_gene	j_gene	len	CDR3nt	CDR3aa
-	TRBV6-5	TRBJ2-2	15	TGTGCCAGCAGTTATTCGGGGGGCACGACCGGGGAGCTGTTTTTT	CASSYSGGTTGELFF
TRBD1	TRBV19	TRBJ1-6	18	TGTGCCAGTAGTAAAGAGACAGGGGGAAGCTCCTATAATTCACCCCTCCACTTT	CASSKETGGSSYNSPLHF
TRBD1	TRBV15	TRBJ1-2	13	TGTGCCACCAGCCGGGACAGGAACTATGGCTACACCTTC	CATSRDRNYGYTF
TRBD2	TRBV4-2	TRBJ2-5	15	TGTGCCAGCAGCCGCGGTAGCGGGGACCAAGAGACCCAGTACTTC	CASSRGSGDQETQYF
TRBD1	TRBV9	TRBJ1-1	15	TGTGCCAGCAGCCCCCAGACAGGGATGGGCACTGAAGCTTTCTTT	CASSPQTGMGTEAFF
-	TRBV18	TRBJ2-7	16	TGTGCCAGCTCAGCCCCCCGGGACATCGAAAAGAGCGAGCAGTACTTC	CASSAPRDIEKSEQYF
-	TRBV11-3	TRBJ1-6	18	TGTGCCAGCAGCAACCGGGACATGATTAGCTCCTATAATTCACCCCTCCACTTT	CASSNRDMISSYNSPLHF
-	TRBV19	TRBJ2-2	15	TGTGCCAGTAGTTTCCGGGACACCTACACCGGGGAGCTGTTTTTT	CASSFRDTYTGELFF
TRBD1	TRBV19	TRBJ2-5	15	TGTGCCAGTAGGGGCGGGACAGGCAGGGCTAGGACCCAGTACTTC	CASRGGTGRARTQYF
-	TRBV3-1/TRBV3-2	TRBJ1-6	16	TGTGCCAGCAGCCAAGAACCGGGGGTGGCGGGCTCACCCCTCCACTTT	CASSQEPGVAGSPLHF